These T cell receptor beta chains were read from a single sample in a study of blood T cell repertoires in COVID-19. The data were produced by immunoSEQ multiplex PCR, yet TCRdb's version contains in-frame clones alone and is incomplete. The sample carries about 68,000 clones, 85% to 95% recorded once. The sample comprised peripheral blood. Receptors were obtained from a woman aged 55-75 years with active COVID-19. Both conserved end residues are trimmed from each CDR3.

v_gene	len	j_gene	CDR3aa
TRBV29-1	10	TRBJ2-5	SGQGAQETQY
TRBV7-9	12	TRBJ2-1	ASSYRQGAWEQF
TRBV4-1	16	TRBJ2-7	ASSSNTGIAGGTGEQY
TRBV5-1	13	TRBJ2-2	ASSWGTAGTGELF
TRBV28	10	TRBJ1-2	ASRTRHGGCT
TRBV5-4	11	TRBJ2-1	ASSTTSKSEQF
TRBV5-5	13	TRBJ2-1	ASSYGGARYNEQF
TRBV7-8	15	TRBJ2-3	ASSLVPSGESTDTQY
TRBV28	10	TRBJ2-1	ASRGYKQEQF
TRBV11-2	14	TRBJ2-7	ASTPDGGAFAYEQY
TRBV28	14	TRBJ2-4	ASSLPGLLAKNIQY
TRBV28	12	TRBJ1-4	ASNNRGRAEKLF
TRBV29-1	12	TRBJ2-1	SVVPSGRVGEQF
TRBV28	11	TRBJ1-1	ASSPTPTAGAF
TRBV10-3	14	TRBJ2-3	AISGRPSRVTDTQY
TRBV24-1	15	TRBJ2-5	ATSDPGFAGYQETQY
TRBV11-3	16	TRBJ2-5	ASSQGLAGPGGLETQY
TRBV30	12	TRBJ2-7	AWSSGSGAYEQY
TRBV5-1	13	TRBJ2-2	ASAWGGSNTGELF
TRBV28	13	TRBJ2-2	ASSFRGRRTGELF
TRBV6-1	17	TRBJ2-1	ASSERDRGFLRSYNEQF
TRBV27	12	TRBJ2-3	ASSRLSVTDTQY
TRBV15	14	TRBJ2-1	ATSSRLAGQLNEQF
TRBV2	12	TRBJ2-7	ASSWTGPLTEGY
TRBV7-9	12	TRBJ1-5	ASSLTESDQPQH
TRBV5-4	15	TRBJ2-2	ASSYGTSGSISGELF
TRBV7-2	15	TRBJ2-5	ASSLAGSPRPGQTQY
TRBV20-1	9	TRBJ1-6	SATTGAALH
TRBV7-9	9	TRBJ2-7	ASSLHYEQY
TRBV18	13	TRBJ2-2	ASSPGASNTGELF
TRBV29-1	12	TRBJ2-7	SVAAGGFTYEQY
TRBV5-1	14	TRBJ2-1	ASSWSGTGGYNEQF
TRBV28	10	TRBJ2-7	ASRPLAGGVY
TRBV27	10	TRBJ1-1	ASSRGGAEAF
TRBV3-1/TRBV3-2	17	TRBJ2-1	ASSQFAPWREVWYNEQF
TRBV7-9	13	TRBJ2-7	ASSRRTGGLAEQY
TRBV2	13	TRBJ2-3	ASRPSSVLADTQY
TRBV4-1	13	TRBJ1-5	ASSQGEYSNQPQH
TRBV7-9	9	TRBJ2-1	ASSFNNEQF
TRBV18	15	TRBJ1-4	ASSPPSQGGPGEKLF
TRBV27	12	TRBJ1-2	ASSDGVANYGYT
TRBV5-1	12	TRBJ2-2	ASSLQGAAGELF
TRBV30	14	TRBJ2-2	AWSVRTGGNTGELF
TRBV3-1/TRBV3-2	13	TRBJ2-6	ASSQRGSGANVLT
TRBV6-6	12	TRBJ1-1	ASSGQGWGTEAF
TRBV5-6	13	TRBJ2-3	ASSFPGQGSDTQY